The 21 T cell receptor beta chains reported below all come from one sample, sequenced in a study of technical replicates of blood from several donors. The assay was immunoSEQ multiplex PCR, and TCRdb's table has in-frame clones only and misses some. This table holds tens of thousands of clones, about nine tenths found once. Sequenced input: PBMCs. The receptor set was obtained from a human donor in good health. Some clones in this sample may be carry-over from other donors' samples.

In its sample, this clone was seen once. This rearrangement joins TRBV30 to TRBJ2-1; the match to TRBD1 covers 8 bases. Looked up from germline, CDR1 is GTSNPN and CDR2 is SVGIG (reference sequence). V shed 8 bases, J shed 8 bases, and the junction held 11 bases outside the gene matches. The CDR3 is 13 residues long. The CDR3, as DNA: TGTGCCGGCAGGACAGGGAGAAAGGATGAGCAGTTCTTC. Its protein product is CAGRTGRKDEQFF. Full variable domain (outside the CDR3, taken from reference TRBV30 and TRBJ2-1): SQTIHQWPATLVQPVGSPLSLECTVEGTSNPNLYWYRQAAGRGLQLLFYSVGIGQISSEVPQNLSASRPQDRQFILSSKKLLLSDSGFYLCAGRTGRKDEQFFGPGTRLTVL.

V is TRBV4-3 and J is TRBJ1-2; D remains unclear. Trimming removed 4 bases at V and 5 bases at J, with 14 bases between. The V gene's germline CDR1 is LGHNA and CDR2 YSLEER. This CDR3 has 14 residues. CDR3 DNA sequence: TGCGCCAGCAGCCCCCGGACGGGAAGGTATGGCTACACCTTC. It codes for CASSPRTGRYGYTF.

V usage is TRBV9 and J usage is TRBJ2-1, with 11 positions matching TRBD2. The germline V gene has CDR1 SGDLS and CDR2 YYNGEE. J was trimmed by 0 bases and V by 0 bases; bases with no gene match: 5. This CDR3 comprises 18 residues. DNA for the CDR3: TGTGCCAGCAGCGTAGCCCTAGCGGGAGGTGGCTCCTACAATGAGCAGTTCTTC. It encodes CASSVALAGGGSYNEQFF.

V usage is TRBV5-1 and J usage is TRBJ1-4; 9 bases are shared with TRBD1. Germline V gene data show CDR1 as SGHRS and CDR2 as YFSETQ. After removal of 4 bases from V and 8 bases from J, the junction contained 3 bases not matched to a gene. The CDR3 has 13 residues. The CDR3 nucleotides are TGCGCCAGCAGCACCGGGACAGGGGAAAAACTGTTTTTT. Its protein product is CASSTGTGEKLFF.

This chain links TRBV7-9 with TRBJ2-2; TRBD1 aligns across 9 bases. The CDR3 is 17 amino acids. Germline lookup yields CDR1 SEHNR and CDR2 FQNEAQ (reference sequence). J was trimmed by 0 bases and V by 4 bases; bases with no gene match: 6. The CDR3 sequence is CASSSDRGYANTGELFF. As DNA, the CDR3 is TGTGCCAGCAGCTCGGACAGGGGCTACGCGAACACCGGGGAGCTGTTTTTT.

This rearrangement joins TRBV5-8 to TRBJ2-7; 7 bases fit TRBD2. The CDR3 length is 13 residues. J gave up 5 bases and V 4 bases, and 6 bases lay outside the gene matches. The V gene's germline CDR1 is SGHTS and CDR2 YDEGEE. The CDR3 loop reads CASSLLLANEQYF. DNA for the CDR3: TGTGCCAGCAGCCTGTTACTAGCGAACGAGCAGTACTTC.

The table lists this clone with a count of one. The chain links TRBV4-1 to TRBJ2-5, with 8 bases lining up with TRBD2. Germline CDR1 MGHRA, CDR2 YSYEKL. The V segment lost 0 bases and the J segment 3 bases; nucleotides outside the gene matches: 9. The CDR3 totals 17 residues. This CDR3 is CASSQDRIGTRKETQYF. As DNA, the CDR3 is TGCGCCAGCAGCCAAGATCGAATCGGGACTAGGAAAGAGACCCAGTACTTC.

This CDR3 is CATRGRLAGANEQFF. For the CDR3, the DNA is TGTGCCACCCGCGGGAGACTAGCGGGAGCCAATGAGCAGTTCTTC. The V gene is TRBV2, the J gene TRBJ2-1, with TRBD2 matching over 12 bases. Germline V lookup: CDR1 SNHLY, CDR2 FYNNEI. V gave up 10 bases and J gave up 6 bases; unmatched junction bases: 10. CDR3 length: 15 residues.

The CDR3 loop is CAWSVWTGPNSPLHF. As DNA, the CDR3 is TGTGCCTGGAGTGTTTGGACAGGGCCTAATTCACCCCTCCACTTT. The chain couples TRBV30 to TRBJ1-6, with 8 bases that match TRBD1. Germline V gene lookup returns CDR1 GTSNPN and CDR2 SVGIG (reference sequence). The CDR3 contains 15 residues. V shed 0 bases and J 6 bases; nucleotides not matched to a gene: 4.

V gene TRBV30 combines with J gene TRBJ1-5; D may be TRBD1 (5 bases). V lost 1 base, J lost 0 bases, and 13 bases lay in between. Germline V gives CDR1 GTSNPN, CDR2 SVGIG (reference sequence). The CDR3 length is 16 residues. In DNA form, the CDR3 reads TGTGCCTGGAGTGCGGGGGGTCTTTATAGCAATCAGCCCCAGCATTTT. It encodes CAWSAGGLYSNQPQHF.

J is TRBJ2-5 and V is TRBV28; D is possibly TRBD2 (5 bases). CDR3 length equals 11 residues. Looked up from germline, CDR1 is MDHEN and CDR2 is SYDVKM. Trimming pared 2 bases from V and 10 bases from J, leaving 8 bases between. The CDR3 DNA follows: TGTGCCAGCAGTTTAACTGGAGGCCAGTACTTC. This codes for CASSLTGGQYF.

The chain has TRBV6-1 and TRBJ2-7, with D possibly TRBD2 on 5 matching bases. CDR1 is MNHNS, CDR2 SASEGT, per germline. The CDR3 totals 13 residues. Between the trimmed V and J ends, which lost 1 base and 6 bases, there was a span of 10 bases. In nucleotides, the CDR3 is TGTGCCAGCAGTGAAGGAATAGCGAGCGAGCAGTACTTC. Amino acids: CASSEGIASEQYF.

The V and J genes are TRBV7-8 and TRBJ2-7; 8 bases match TRBD2. The V and J ends lost 7 bases and 0 bases, in that order; junction bases with no gene match: 5. Per germline, CDR1 SGHVS and CDR2 FQNEAQ. The CDR3 length is 14 residues. The CDR3 nucleotides read TGTGCCAGCACCCCGACTAGCGCCTCCTACGAGCAGTACTTC. As protein: CASTPTSASYEQYF.

The genes are TRBV10-1 and TRBJ2-1; D unresolved. V was cut by 10 bases and J by 5 bases, with 12 bases left in between. CDR1 and CDR2 from the germline V gene are WNHNN and SYGVQD (reference sequence). The CDR3 extends over 12 amino acids. The CDR3 protein is CANATKDNEQFF. CDR3 DNA: TGCGCCAACGCGACAAAAGACAATGAGCAGTTCTTC.

The rearrangement links TRBV19 to TRBJ1-1, with TRBD1 as a possible D gene (5 bases). Germline V gene lookup returns CDR1 LNHDA and CDR2 SQIVND (reference sequence). V was trimmed by 6 bases and J by 1 base, leaving 15 bases between them. This CDR3 spans 15 amino acids. The CDR3 DNA reads TGTGCCAGTAGCCGTGGGACTACGGCGAACACTGAAGCTTTCTTT. The encoded protein is CASSRGTTANTEAFF.

The chain is built from TRBV25-1 and TRBJ2-1; the D gene is possibly TRBD2 (5 bases). CDR3 length: 12 amino acids. The germline V and J ends were trimmed by 4 bases and 4 bases, with 5 bases remaining between them. In germline, CDR1 is MGHDK, CDR2 SYGVNS. The CDR3 is CASSVAYNEQFF. Here the CDR3 DNA reads TGTGCCAGCAGTGTAGCGTACAATGAGCAGTTCTTC. Drawing the rest from reference TRBV25-1 and TRBJ2-1, the complete variable domain is EADIYQTPRYLVIGTGKKITLECSQTMGHDKMYWYQQDPGMELHLIHYSYGVNSTEKGDLSSESTVSRIRTEHFPLTLESARPSHTSQYLCASSVAYNEQFFGPGTRLTVL.

J is TRBJ2-1 and V is TRBV7-2; no firm D call. Germline V gene sequence: CDR1 SGHTA, CDR2 FQGNSA. Trimming pared 0 bases from V and 3 bases from J, leaving 9 bases between. This CDR3 is 15 amino acids long. The chain's CDR3 is CASSLAPQFYNEQFF. The DNA for the CDR3 is TGTGCCAGCAGCTTAGCCCCGCAGTTCTACAATGAGCAGTTCTTC.

This chain uses TRBV5-1 with TRBJ2-5; D uncertain. The CDR3 has 14 residues. Germline CDR1 reads SGHRS; CDR2 reads YFSETQ. V was shortened by 4 bases and J by 2 bases, with 12 bases between the two germline ends. CDR3 residues: CASSPTRHQETQYF. The CDR3 DNA sequence: TGCGCCAGCAGCCCGACTCGCCATCAAGAGACCCAGTACTTC.

The CDR3 nucleotides read TGTGCCAGCAGTGGGGCGGGAGTGAACTGGGCTGGGGCCAACGTCCTGACTTTC. Its protein is CASSGAGVNWAGANVLTF. J is TRBJ2-6 and V is TRBV9; 7 positions agree with TRBD2. The V segment lost 5 bases and the J segment 2 bases; nucleotides outside the gene matches: 13. CDR1 SGDLS and CDR2 YYNGEE come from the germline V gene. The CDR3 is 18 residues long.

The chain couples TRBV7-9 to TRBJ1-1; 8 bases are a match to TRBD1. Germline-derived CDR1 and CDR2 are SEHNR and FQNEAQ (reference sequence). J gave up 5 bases and V 4 bases, and 6 bases lay outside the gene matches. There are 14 residues in the CDR3. CDR3 in DNA: TGTGCCAGCAGCTCTCAGGGGGCAATGACTGAAGCTTTCTTT. This sequence encodes CASSSQGAMTEAFF.

For the CDR3, the DNA is TGTGCCAGCACCGGGACTAGCGGGTTTTGGGAGCAGTTCTTC. As protein: CASTGTSGFWEQFF. J is TRBJ2-1 and V is TRBV6-1; 12 positions agree with TRBD2. The CDR3 spans 14 residues. Germline V gene sequence: CDR1 MNHNS, CDR2 SASEGT. V was clipped by 7 bases and J by 10 bases; unmatched bases: 8.